This TCR beta chain comes out of a study of monozygotic twins with inflammatory bowel disease. Study results and caveats: IBD-affected twins scored below their healthy co-twins in TCRbeta diversity (inverse Simpson). Differences in immunosuppressive treatment may have been a source of added variability in patient repertoires. Healthy twins showed more clonotype sharing with others than IBD patients, especially patients with disease activity.

As concerns this clonotype: The antigen remains undetermined.

Template switching incorporated UMIs with a 6-nucleotide sample barcode. One entry per CDR3 protein, without DNA, is what TCRdb gives after re-calling the 5' RACE reads. The data include more than 300,000 distinct CDR3 sequences; the top ten clones carry less than 6.5%. The sequencing sample was made of blood. This clonotype was sampled from a human donor with ulcerative colitis or Crohn's disease, or a healthy co-twin of an affected twin (not recorded which).

The CDR3 here is CASSWSGTAGADAQYF. J is TRBJ2-3 and V is TRBV12-3 or TRBV12-4; the TCRdb D gene call, TRBD2, has no DNA to confirm it. There are 16 residues in the CDR3.